This T cell receptor beta chain derives from a study of shared clonotypes between healthy human individuals. Partitioning of CD4+ cells yielded a CD45RA+ naive subset and a CD45RA-negative memory subset. This clone was recorded at least ten times. Its specificity is unknown. The CDR3 is 12 amino acids. CDR1 SNHLY and CDR2 FYNNEI come from the germline V gene. The V end was cut by 3 bases, the J end by 6 bases, with 3 bases between. Produced via immunoSEQ multiplex PCR; TCRdb's table is partial and in-frame only. The sample lists some 1 million clones; more than 65% were seen once. Findings and limits, study-wide: When naive CD4 clonotypes were compared across several donors, about 4.8% were shared.

The source of this sequence is a young man in good health. The specimen was memory CD4+ T cells sorted from blood. Subset denoted: CD45RA-negative fraction. This chain links TRBV2 with TRBJ1-6; D gene ambiguous. The CDR3 sequence: CASSDTNSPLHF. In nucleotides, the CDR3 is TGTGCCAGCAGTGATACTAATTCACCCCTCCACTTT.